One sample yielded the 20 T cell receptor beta chains listed below, sequenced in a study of cytotoxic CD8 clonotypes in ibrutinib-treated CLL. Produced via immunoSEQ multiplex PCR; TCRdb's table is partial and in-frame only. Of fewer than 150,000 clones in the sample, approximately 81% were seen once. The sample consisted of PBMCs, taken after 24 months of ibrutinib treatment. The receptors stem from a human donor with chronic lymphocytic leukemia.

This clone is a singleton in its sample. The V gene is TRBV28, the J gene TRBJ1-5, with D unresolved. The CDR3 runs 15 residues. Trimming removed 6 bases from V and 2 bases from J, with 14 bases in between. Germline V lookup: CDR1 MDHEN, CDR2 SYDVKM. This chain's CDR3 is CASSSPGIRNQPQHF. The CDR3 DNA sequence: TGTGCCAGCAGCTCCCCGGGGATTCGCAATCAGCCCCAGCATTTT.

The gene calls are TRBV7-2 and TRBJ1-1, with 11 positions matching TRBD1. The CDR3 totals 17 residues. V lost 1 base to trimming and J lost 3 bases; unmatched junction nucleotides: 7. Germline V gives CDR1 SGHTA, CDR2 FQGNSA. The CDR3 reads CASSLVRTGGAYTEAFF. The CDR3 nucleotides are TGTGCCAGCAGCTTAGTTCGGACAGGGGGCGCTTACACTGAAGCTTTCTTT.

This clone was seen a few times. The chain employs TRBV18 and TRBJ1-3; D is unclear. The V and J ends lost 3 bases and 0 bases respectively, with 12 bases between them. The germline V gene encodes CDR1 KGHSH and CDR2 LQKENI. The CDR3 runs to 16 residues. This CDR3 is CASSPFGRDSGNTIYF. In DNA, the CDR3 is TGTGCCAGCTCACCTTTCGGACGGGACTCTGGAAACACCATATATTTT.

This clone occurred once. This could be a read error, since a much larger clone is one nucleotide away. The CDR3 loop is CASSPRQGAGEKLFF. CDR3 bases: TGTGCCAGCAGCCCGAGGCAGGGGGCTGGCGAAAAACTGTTTTTT. The chain couples TRBV14 to TRBJ1-4, with TRBD1 matching 8 bases. Germline V gene lookup returns CDR1 SGHDN and CDR2 FVKESK. CDR3 length: 15 residues. Unmatched junction bases numbered 9, after V lost 4 bases and J lost 8 bases.

V is TRBV7-9 and J is TRBJ1-6; D unresolved. Deletions cut 1 base from V and 9 bases from J, with 4 bases between. Per the germline V gene, CDR1 is SEHNR and CDR2 is FQNEAQ (reference sequence). This CDR3 is built from 12 residues. Here the CDR3 DNA reads TGTGCCAGCAGCTTAGGTTCTTCACCCCTCCACTTT. Its translation: CASSLGSSPLHF. Full variable domain (missing parts from reference TRBV7-9 and TRBJ1-6): DTGVSQNPRHKITKRGQNVTFRCDPISEHNRLYWYRQTLGQGPEFLTYFQNEAQLEKSRLLSDRFSAERPKGSFSTLEIQRTEQGDSAMYLCASSLGSSPLHFGNGTRLTVT.

V is TRBV12-5 and J is TRBJ2-3; D is uncertain. CDR3 length: 14 residues. CDR1 and CDR2 from the germline V gene are LGHNT and FRNRAP. V was shortened by 1 base and J by 2 bases, with 7 bases between the two germline ends. The DNA for the CDR3 is TGTGCTAGTGGTTTGGGCGGAAACACAGATACGCAGTATTTT. Translation: CASGLGGNTDTQYF.

The chain has TRBV6-5 and TRBJ1-2; possible D gene TRBD1, 6 bases. Germline loops: CDR1 MNHEY, CDR2 SVGAGI. The CDR3 is 15 residues long. V gave up 2 bases and J gave up 5 bases, with 15 bases separating them. In DNA form, the CDR3 reads TGTGCCAGCAGTTACAACCCCGGCCAGGGGTATGGCTACACCTTC. Protein sequence: CASSYNPGQGYGYTF.

Only one count was recorded for this clone. The chain carries TRBV5-1 and TRBJ2-7; possible D gene TRBD1, 6 bases. This CDR3 is built from 14 residues. Trimming removed 3 bases from V and 3 bases from J, with 13 bases in between. In germline, CDR1 is SGHRS, CDR2 YFSETQ. DNA for the CDR3: TGCGCCAGCAGCTCACAACAGGGCGACTACGAGCAGTACTTC. It yields the protein CASSSQQGDYEQYF. Supplemented by reference TRBV5-1 and TRBJ2-7, the full variable domain reads KAGVTQTPRYLIKTRGQQVTLSCSPISGHRSVSWYQQTPGQGLQFLFEYFSETQRNKGNFPGRFSGRQFSNSRSEMNVSTLELGDSALYLCASSSQQGDYEQYFGPGTRLTVT.

This chain uses TRBV6-5 with TRBJ2-7; D may be TRBD1 or TRBD2 (5 bases each). Germline CDR1 MNHEY, CDR2 SVGAGI. Trimming took 2 bases from V and 7 from J, leaving 21 bases between them. This CDR3 has 16 amino acids. The CDR3: CASSYTGAASGGEQYF. The CDR3 DNA is TGTGCCAGCAGTTACACCGGGGCTGCCAGCGGCGGGGAGCAGTACTTC.

V usage is TRBV19 and J usage is TRBJ1-1; D is unresolved. The CDR3 extends over 13 amino acids. CDR1 and CDR2 (germline): LNHDA, SQIVND (reference sequence). The V and J ends lost 2 bases and 2 bases respectively, with 6 bases between them. The CDR3 protein is CASSIPPNTEAFF. Written as DNA, the CDR3 is TGTGCCAGTAGTATACCTCCAAACACTGAAGCTTTCTTT. Filled out from reference TRBV19 and TRBJ1-1, the complete variable domain reads DGGITQSPKYLFRKEGQNVTLSCEQNLNHDAMYWYRQDPGQGLRLIYYSQIVNDFQKGDIAEGYSVSREKKESFPLTVTSAQKNPTAFYLCASSIPPNTEAFFGQGTRLTVV.

This sequence joins TRBV20-1 and TRBJ2-2; D gene ambiguous. This CDR3 has 10 residues. Germline V gene sequence: CDR1 DFQATT, CDR2 SNEGSKA (reference sequence). V lost 6 bases and J lost 4, with 3 bases in between. CDR3 residues: CSAGTGELFF. As DNA, the CDR3 is TGCAGTGCCGGCACCGGGGAGCTGTTTTTT.

V gene TRBV19 combines with J gene TRBJ2-1; perhaps D is TRBD1 or TRBD2 (7 bases each). The V end lost 4 bases, the J end lost 6 bases, and 16 bases lay between the germline ends. This CDR3 has 15 amino acids. In germline, CDR1 is LNHDA, CDR2 SQIVND (reference sequence). For the CDR3, the DNA is TGTGCCAGTAGTACGACAGGGAGGGTAGGCAATGAGCAGTTCTTC. Protein product: CASSTTGRVGNEQFF.

The chain joins TRBV10-3 to TRBJ1-6; the D is unclear. Per germline, CDR1 ENHRY and CDR2 SYGVKD. The CDR3 extends over 12 amino acids. V was cut by 4 bases and J by 8 bases, with 6 bases left in between. CDR3 in amino acids: CAISVGDSPLHF. The CDR3 nucleotides read TGTGCCATCAGTGTCGGGGATTCACCCCTCCACTTT.

The J gene is TRBJ1-3, the V gene TRBV11-2; D might be TRBD1 (6 bases). The CDR3 has 14 amino acids. CDR1 SGHAT and CDR2 FQNNGV come from the germline V gene. Trimming cost V 5 bases and J 2 bases, with 10 bases left between them. CDR3 coding DNA: TGTGCCAGCAGCCGAGCAGGGGCTGGAAACACCATATATTTT. This sequence encodes CASSRAGAGNTIYF.

The V and J genes are TRBV4-3 and TRBJ2-1; 11 bases align to TRBD2. Trimming removed 1 base from V and 7 bases from J; junction bases left unmatched: 9. The CDR3 contains 17 residues. From germline, CDR1 is LGHNA and CDR2 YSLEER. Here the CDR3 reads CASSQVASGGTGNEQFF. CDR3 bases: TGCGCCAGCAGCCAAGTAGCTAGCGGGGGGACCGGGAATGAGCAGTTCTTC.

This chain links TRBV27 with TRBJ2-7; 10 nucleotides line up with TRBD1. With V trimmed by 1 base and J by 3 bases, 6 bases remained unmatched. Looked up from germline, CDR1 is MNHEY and CDR2 is SMNVEV (reference sequence). The CDR3 has 16 amino acids. CDR3 sequence (DNA): TGTGCCAGCAGTTTATGGGGGACAGGGGCCGGCTACGAGCAGTACTTC. Translating gives CASSLWGTGAGYEQYF.

This clone was seen only once. The V call is TRBV7-2, the J call TRBJ2-7, with a tentative D call TRBD1 (6 bases). The V gene lost 5 bases and the J gene lost 3 bases, with 11 bases spanning the gap. Germline V CDR1 and CDR2: SGHTA, FQGNSA. CDR3 length: 13 residues. CDR3 residues: CASSHGQIYEQYF. CDR3 DNA: TGTGCCAGCAGCCATGGACAGATCTACGAGCAGTACTTC.

The V gene is TRBV2, the J gene TRBJ1-2; 11 bases agree with TRBD1. CDR3 length equals 16 residues. CDR1 and CDR2 from the germline V gene are SNHLY and FYNNEI. V dropped 6 bases and J dropped 3; count of bases not matched to a gene: 9. The CDR3, as DNA: TGTGCCAGCAGGTACCGGACAGGGGGCTTTGACTATGGCTACACCTTC. Amino acids: CASRYRTGGFDYGYTF.

CDR3 DNA sequence: TGTGCCAGTAGTATCCGCCGGGACAGCGAAAAACTGTTTTTT. Translated: CASSIRRDSEKLFF. The rearrangement joins TRBV19 to TRBJ1-4; 7 nucleotides match TRBD1. The CDR3 extends over 14 amino acids. Germline CDR1 is LNHDA and CDR2 is SQIVND (reference sequence). V gave up 3 bases and J gave up 8 bases; unmatched junction bases: 6.

V is TRBV4-2 and J is TRBJ1-1, with 9 bases lining up with TRBD1. Germline trimming cut 4 bases from V and 8 bases from J; bases unmatched to any gene: 14. Germline lookup yields CDR1 LGHNA and CDR2 YNFKEQ. The CDR3 is 16 residues long. The CDR3, as DNA: TGTGCCAGCAGCCGAGGGGGGGGACAGGGCCTCCGAGAAGCTTTCTTT. Its protein product is CASSRGGGQGLREAFF.